The T cell receptor beta chain under discussion was sequenced for a study of blood T cell repertoires in COVID-19. Repertoires were generated with immunoSEQ multiplex PCR, while TCRdb's copy carries only in-frame clones and drops some. The sample contains some 190,000 clones, around three quarters of which appear only once. Notes on this clone: Other DNA variants within this sample encode the same CDR3.

The sequence derives from a woman aged 45-59 years with acute COVID-19. Sequences were obtained from PBMCs or T cells enriched from blood (not recorded which).

In nucleotides, the CDR3 is TGTGCCAGCAGTTTGCAGGGCGAAGAGACCCAGTACTTC. Its protein product is CASSLQGEETQYF. The chain couples TRBV12-3 or TRBV12-4 to TRBJ2-5; TRBD1 might be the D (5 bases). The CDR3 is 13 residues long. V lost 3 bases and J 3 bases, leaving 8 bases between the germline ends.